This entry lists 10 T cell receptor beta chains sequenced from one sample in a study of control samples from healthy donors and cancer patients. Repertoires were generated with immunoSEQ multiplex PCR, while TCRdb's copy carries only in-frame clones and drops some. The sample records 260,000 or so clones, about 80% being singletons. Sequencing was carried out using PBMCs. All receptors come from a woman between 55 and 75 years old with lung cancer.

The chain links TRBV5-4 to TRBJ2-7; 7 bases match TRBD2. Germline V gene lookup returns CDR1 SGHNT and CDR2 YYREEE (reference sequence). V trimming: 2 bases; J trimming: 4 bases; junction bases outside the gene matches: 9. The CDR3 spans 15 residues. The CDR3 region is CASSFGFGRAYEQYF. Written as DNA, the CDR3 is TGTGCCAGCAGCTTCGGCTTTGGGAGGGCTTACGAGCAGTACTTC.

Here the CDR3 reads CASSLSEAGELFF. The CDR3 bases are TGTGCCAGCAGCTTATCAGAAGCCGGGGAGCTGTTTTTT. V usage is TRBV7-9 and J usage is TRBJ2-2; D gene uncertain. This CDR3 region has 13 residues. Germline V CDR1 and CDR2: SEHNR, FQNEAQ (reference sequence). With 2 bases removed from V and 6 bases from J, the gap between germline ends came to 7 bases.

This clone is termed medium-sized. Other DNA sequences in the sample encode the same CDR3. This chain links TRBV2 with TRBJ1-1; no definite D call. The CDR3 contains 14 residues. V lost 2 bases to trimming and J lost 1 base, with 8 bases between them. Germline V gives CDR1 SNHLY, CDR2 FYNNEI. The CDR3 reads CASSELVGNTEAFF. As DNA, the CDR3 is TGTGCCAGCAGTGAACTAGTGGGGAACACTGAAGCTTTCTTT.

This clone showed up just once. The chain recombines TRBV19 with TRBJ2-1; 10 positions agree with TRBD2. J lost 9 bases, V lost 6 bases, and 8 bases had no gene match. CDR1 is LNHDA and CDR2 is SQIVND in the germline V gene (reference sequence). The CDR3 is 14 amino acids. The CDR3 here is CASSSGGASGEQFF. In DNA, the CDR3 is TGTGCCAGTAGCAGCGGGGGGGCCTCGGGTGAGCAGTTCTTC.

This clone has just one count. The chain joins TRBV11-2 to TRBJ2-1; unclear D gene. The length of the CDR3 is 15 residues. V dropped 5 bases and J dropped 4 bases, with 15 bases sitting between them. Germline V gene sequence: CDR1 SGHAT, CDR2 FQNNGV. For the CDR3, the DNA is TGTGCCAGCAGCACCTCAGACACGGTATACAATGAGCAGTTCTTC. Translated, it gives CASSTSDTVYNEQFF.

V gene TRBV5-1 combines with J gene TRBJ1-4; 8 nucleotides line up with TRBD1. This CDR3 contains 15 residues. Looked up from germline, CDR1 is SGHRS and CDR2 is YFSETQ. The V gene end was trimmed by 0 bases and the J gene end by 7 bases; junction bases not matched to a gene: 5. CDR3 nucleotides: TGCGCCAGCAGCTTGGTGACAGGGGAGGGTGAAAAACTGTTTTTT. This gives the protein CASSLVTGEGEKLFF.

This chain joins TRBV30 and TRBJ2-1, with 7 positions matching TRBD2. This CDR3 has 13 residues. Per germline, CDR1 GTSNPN and CDR2 SVGIG (reference sequence). The junction had 10 bases not matched to a gene; V was cut back by 2 bases and J by 12 bases. The CDR3 loop reads CAWSPFVAGAQFF. The CDR3 DNA reads as TGTGCCTGGAGTCCCTTTGTGGCGGGAGCGCAGTTCTTC.

The sample holds a few counts of this clone. DNA for the CDR3: TGCGCCAGCAGCTCTTTAGGACAGGGCGGGAACATTCAGTACTTC. This gives the protein CASSSLGQGGNIQYF. The chain recombines TRBV5-1 with TRBJ2-4, with 8 nucleotides matching TRBD1. The ends lost 3 bases at V and 7 bases at J; junction bases unmatched: 9. The germline V gene has CDR1 SGHRS and CDR2 YFSETQ. The CDR3 totals 15 residues.

This clone has only a few counts. The gene calls are TRBV14 and TRBJ2-2; no clear D gene. From germline, CDR1 is SGHDN and CDR2 FVKESK. The CDR3 is 13 residues long. V was pared by 4 bases and J by 1 base, with 4 bases between. The CDR3 sequence: CASSPVNTGELFF. In nucleotides, the CDR3 is TGTGCCAGCAGCCCCGTGAACACCGGGGAGCTGTTTTTT. Together with reference TRBV14 and TRBJ2-2, the CDR3 gives the full variable domain: EAGVTQFPSHSVIEKGQTVTLRCDPISGHDNLYWYRRVMGKEIKFLLHFVKESKQDESGMPNNRFLAERTGGTYSTLKVQPAELEDSGVYFCASSPVNTGELFFGEGSRLTVL.

This chain links TRBV4-1 with TRBJ2-5; D call uncertain. The V end lost 0 bases, the J end lost 7 bases, and 3 bases lay between the germline ends. CDR1 and CDR2 from the germline V gene are MGHRA and YSYEKL. The CDR3 runs to 11 residues. The CDR3 loop is CASSQERTQYF. The CDR3 DNA is TGCGCCAGCAGCCAAGAACGGACCCAGTACTTC.